This T cell receptor (beta chain) appears in the sequencing data of a study of blood T cell repertoires in COVID-19. Study-wide context: Sites in the United States, Italy and Spain provided acute and convalescent COVID-19 samples. In each case, the material was cDNA or gDNA derived from T cells, B-cell-depleted T cells, or PBMCs.

The length of the CDR3 is 14 residues. The V end was cut by 0 bases, the J end by 5 bases, with 9 bases between. Germline V gene data show CDR1 as SGDLS and CDR2 as YYNGEE. Original analysis: How many nucleated cells were present was estimated from reference gene primer amplification. Produced via immunoSEQ multiplex PCR; TCRdb's table is partial and in-frame only. The V and J calls and clone size come from that table; D and trimming were worked out from the DNA. Of about 200,000 clones listed, about 86% are singletons. This clonotype was obtained from a man in his sixties who had recovered from COVID-19. The J gene is TRBJ1-5, the V gene TRBV9, with D unresolved. The sequencing sample was made of peripheral blood. The CDR3 region has the DNA TGTGCCAGCAGCGTAGCCCCAGAATATCAGCCCCAGCATTTT. Protein sequence: CASSVAPEYQPQHF.